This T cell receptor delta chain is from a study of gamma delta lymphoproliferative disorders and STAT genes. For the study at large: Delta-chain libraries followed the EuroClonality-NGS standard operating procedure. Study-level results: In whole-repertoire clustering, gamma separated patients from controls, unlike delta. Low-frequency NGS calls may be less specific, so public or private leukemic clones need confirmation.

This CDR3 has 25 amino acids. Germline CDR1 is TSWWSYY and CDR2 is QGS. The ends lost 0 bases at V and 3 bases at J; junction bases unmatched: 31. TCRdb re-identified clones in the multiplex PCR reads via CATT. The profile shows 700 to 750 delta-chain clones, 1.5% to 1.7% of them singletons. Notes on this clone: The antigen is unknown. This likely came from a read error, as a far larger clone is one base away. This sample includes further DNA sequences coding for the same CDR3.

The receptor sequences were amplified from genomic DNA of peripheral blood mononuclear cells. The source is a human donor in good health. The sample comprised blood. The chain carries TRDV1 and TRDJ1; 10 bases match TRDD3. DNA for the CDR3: TGTGCTCTTGGGGAACTCACGTTCTTCCTCAGCCTACTGGGGGATCCGGGCCGGGATCCCGATAAACTCATCTTT. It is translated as CALGELTFFLSLLGDPGRDPDKLIF.